This T cell receptor beta chain was recorded in a study of shared clonotypes between healthy human individuals (dated by TCRdb to about 2020). Context from the whole study: The cohort included three men and a couple of women between 18 and 49 years of age. Different laboratories and diverse techniques were used to prepare libraries and sequence TCR repertoires, to increase sequencing depth and limit assay-specific biases. Leukapheresis yielded between about 0.94 and 8.9 billion PBMCs per donor. Per donor, three plates each were used for CD4 naive and CD4 memory, two for CD8 naive, and one for CD8 memory. Blood TCR repertoires of roughly five healthy adults were deeply sequenced to estimate repertoire size and the extent of clonotype sharing between individuals. General conclusions and limits of the study: Based on pairwise subsampling, the degree of clonotype sharing among donors was expected to be affected by sequencing depth. Even with the large sequencing depth, rarefaction of the sorted-subset datasets indicated that sequencing was incomplete. The genetic and exposure-history diversity represented was limited by the small number of donors. Higher generation probabilities were observed for clonotypes shared by all four sorted-subset donors than for non-shared clonotypes. Approximately 4.8% of naive CD4, 3% to 3.5% of naive CD8, around 2.3% of memory CD4, and about 0.4% of memory CD8 clonotypes were shared across a few donors. Sampling was limited to blood, and TCR repertoires in tissue likely differ from TCR repertoires in blood. Larger estimated clonotype richness was generally found for naive subsets than for memory subsets.

CDR1 and CDR2 were assigned from the germline V gene as MNHNS and SASEGT. The V end loses 0 bases and the J end loses 0 bases, and a stretch of 6 bases separates them. The CDR3 measures 15 amino acids from cysteine to phenylalanine. The entry retains the CDR3 DNA only, 45 bases that are in frame from base 1. For this clone: Its antigen target is currently unknown. Base qualities are not provided; no much larger clone lies one nucleotide away.

TCR CDR3 regions were amplified from genomic DNA by multiplex PCR using the deep immunoSEQ assay. For each cell subset, the extracted genomic DNA was distributed evenly across all wells of several immunoSEQ 96-well plates, and each plate served as one replicate. For sorted subsets, around 0.2 ug genomic DNA, equal to some 28,000 T cell genomes, was loaded into each replicate PCR. Purified libraries were measured with a Qubit 3.0 fluorometer, size-checked on a Bioanalyzer 2100, and measured again with the KAPA Library Quantification kit. Each immunoSEQ 96-well plate was sequenced on its own single-read 150-cycle Illumina NextSeq 550 flow cell. In the authors' own workflow: Because only junctional sequences without quality scores were contained in the immunoSEQ output, filtering matching that applied to full-length reads could not be performed. To assign V/J genes and CDR3, sequences were annotated against IMGT germline references using PyIR, a Python wrapper for IgBLAST v1.9. Reads with weak V/J assignments (E-value above 1e-6), missing CDR3, stop codons, out-of-frame junctions, or ambiguous translated residues were removed. V3J clonotypes were defined by identical inferred V gene, J gene, and CDR3 amino acid sequence. The percentage overlap between two repertoires was calculated by dividing the number of shared unique clonotypes by the size of the smaller repertoire. Three approaches were used to assess repertoire richness: RTK rarefaction, the Chao1 estimator, and Recon v2.1 estimates of unobserved clonotypes. For all TCRbeta clonotypes obtained by the gDNA method from a few donors, generation probabilities were computed with OLGA. As stored in TCRdb, this immuneACCESS dataset retains in-frame rearrangements with V and J assigned. A fraction of the clones does not appear; measured against another copy, unresolved V genes explain less than half of the discrepancy, and the remainder lacks a known reason. The DNA was the basis for D and trimming; V, J and clone size are from that table. The sample table holds about 2.3 million clones, of which about 90% were seen once. The ten largest account for 0.37% of the sample.

The donors were healthy, HIV-negative adults who had no recently reported acute infections or vaccinations. All donors were Caucasian adults living in Nashville, Tennessee, USA. Magnetic negative selection was used to enrich CD4+ T cells, after which naive cells were positively selected on CD45RA and the negative fraction became the memory subset. Blood was collected by leukapheresis, and PBMCs were isolated by Ficoll-Histopaque density gradient centrifugation and then cryopreserved in liquid nitrogen vapor phase. Analytical flow cytometry was used to check the purity and quantity of each magnetically sorted T cell population. Genomic DNA was isolated from every sorted fraction and measured by UV absorbance on a Nanodrop 2000c.

This TCR was sampled from a man younger than 30 in good health. Some clones in this sample may be carry-over from other donors' samples. Material for sequencing was naive CD4+ T cells from PBMCs. The sample's cell subset or site label, in plain terms: CD45RA+ positively selected. This chain joins TRBV6-1 to TRBJ2-1, with no D gene named confidently. The DNA is as follows: TGTGCCAGCAGTGAAGCGGTTAGCTCCTACAATGAGCAGTTCTTC. It is translated as CASSEAVSSYNEQFF.